Below are 27 T cell receptor beta chains sequenced from a single sample in a study of blood T cells in healthy people across ages. Together with a sample-barcoded 5' primer, a J-beta primer mix was included in a second PCR lasting 7 to 11 cycles. TCRdb analysed the 5' RACE reads with MiXCR anew, one entry per CDR3 protein. The sample consists of more than 750,000 distinct CDR3 sequences, roughly 28% of them appearing once. A further study also used this sample, focusing on T cells of mothers and their children.

The sample was blood. The receptors here all came from a woman aged 40 to 49 in good health.

A few counts support this clonotype. Here the CDR3 reads CASSSPSSGVDEQFF. CDR3 DNA sequence: TGTGCCAGCAGCTCTCCTAGCTCAGGGGTGGATGAGCAGTTCTTC. The chain employs TRBV12-3 or TRBV12-4 and TRBJ2-1, with D perhaps matching TRBD1 (6 bases). Trimming cost V 6 bases and J 8 bases, with 20 bases left between them. This CDR3 spans 15 amino acids.

This clonotype was detected only a few times. The junction and the germline gene differ at one end; a read error may be behind it. The CDR3 coding sequence is TGTGCCAGCAGCCATCGACAGAATGAGCGGTTCTTC. Amino acid sequence: CASSHRQNERFF. This chain joins TRBV6-2 or TRBV6-3 and TRBJ2-1, with D maybe TRBD1 (5 bases). In germline, CDR1 is MNHEY, CDR2 SVGEGT. The CDR3 covers 12 residues.

For this clonotype: This sequence may be a read error, since a much larger clone differs from it by one base. The CDR3 DNA reads TGTGCCAGCAACGCATCAGGGGAGGGAGAGACCCAGTACTTC. Translating it yields CASNASGEGETQYF. The chain is built from TRBV9 and TRBJ2-5; perhaps TRBD2 as D (7 bases). V shed 6 bases and J shed 4 bases, with 16 bases lying between them. The CDR3 has 14 residues. Germline V gene data show CDR1 as SGDLS and CDR2 as YYNGEE.

This clonotype was seen a handful of times. The J gene is TRBJ1-1, the V gene TRBV7-9; 10 nucleotides match TRBD1. V shed 7 bases, J shed 5 bases, and the junction held 13 bases outside the gene matches. The CDR3 totals 16 residues. CDR1 is SEHNR and CDR2 is FQNEAQ in the germline V gene (reference sequence). CDR3 sequence reads: CASKPRTGGPWTEAFF. As DNA, the CDR3 is TGTGCCAGCAAACCGCGGACAGGGGGACCGTGGACTGAAGCTTTCTTT.

This clonotype was recorded at least ten times. This chain connects TRBV6-1 to TRBJ2-1; TRBD1 agrees at 9 bases. This CDR3 has 16 residues. Looked up from germline, CDR1 is MNHNS and CDR2 is SASEGT. The V and J ends lost 8 bases and 12 bases, in that order; junction bases with no gene match: 20. CDR3: CASEENRGRGKIGQFF. The CDR3 nucleotides read TGTGCCAGCGAAGAGAACAGGGGGCGAGGGAAAATAGGGCAGTTCTTC.

This clonotype was observed many times. V and J are TRBV12-3 or TRBV12-4 and TRBJ2-5, with 7 nucleotides matching TRBD1. This CDR3 comprises 16 residues. With V trimmed by 4 bases and J by 1 base, 9 bases remained unmatched. The CDR3, as DNA: TGTGCCAGCAGTTCCGGACCCGGGACAGCCCAAGAGACCCAGTACTTC. Its translation: CASSSGPGTAQETQYF.

This clonotype appeared many times. The chain combines TRBV12-3 or TRBV12-4 with TRBJ2-7, with D perhaps matching TRBD1 (7 bases). The V gene lost 6 bases and the J gene lost 2 bases, with 17 bases spanning the gap. The CDR3 consists of 15 residues. CDR3 sequence (DNA): TGTGCCAGCAGCCCAGGGGGGACACGAACCTACGAGCAGTACTTC. Translated: CASSPGGTRTYEQYF.

This clonotype was picked up a small number of times. The chain combines TRBV15 with TRBJ2-3; no reliable D call. V lost 2 bases and J lost 3, with 6 bases in between. Germline CDR1 LNHNV, CDR2 YYDKDF (reference sequence). The CDR3 has 13 amino acids. Written as DNA, the CDR3 is TGTGCCACCAGCAGAAAGCTAACAGATACGCAGTATTTT. Translating gives CATSRKLTDTQYF.

This clonotype has a handful of counts. The chain employs TRBV5-1 and TRBJ1-2, with 7 bases aligning to TRBD1. The V and J ends lost 0 bases and 2 bases, in that order; junction bases with no gene match: 4. Germline V gene sequence: CDR1 SGHRS, CDR2 YFSETQ. This CDR3 has 15 residues. In DNA form, the CDR3 reads TGCGCCAGCAGCTTGGGGCCGACAGGGAACTATGGCTACACCTTC. The encoded protein is CASSLGPTGNYGYTF. Looking up the rest from reference TRBV5-1 and TRBJ1-2 gives the full variable domain: KAGVTQTPRYLIKTRGQQVTLSCSPISGHRSVSWYQQTPGQGLQFLFEYFSETQRNKGNFPGRFSGRQFSNSRSEMNVSTLELGDSALYLCASSLGPTGNYGYTFGSGTRLTVV.

In its sample, this clonotype was seen a few times. The chain employs TRBV20-1 and TRBJ1-2; D is undetermined. This CDR3 is built from 10 residues. CDR1 is DFQATT, CDR2 SNEGSKA, per germline (reference sequence). With 6 bases removed from V and 8 bases from J, the gap between germline ends came to 10 bases. CDR3 protein: CSASGGGYTF. The CDR3 DNA reads as TGCAGTGCGTCAGGTGGCGGCTACACCTTC.

This clonotype was counted only a few times. The chain couples TRBV3-1 to TRBJ2-5; tentative D call: TRBD1 (6 bases). V was shortened by 1 base and J by 5 bases, with 17 bases between the two germline ends. This CDR3 comprises 16 residues. Germline V CDR1 and CDR2: LGHDT, YNNKEL (reference sequence). The CDR3 is CASSQGSQGRGETQYF. CDR3 sequence (DNA): TGTGCCAGCAGCCAAGGATCACAGGGAAGGGGGGAGACCCAGTACTTC.

The chain links TRBV30 to TRBJ1-1; 7 bases align to TRBD1. This CDR3 contains 14 residues. V lost 3 bases to trimming and J lost 5 bases; unmatched junction nucleotides: 9. The germline V gene encodes CDR1 GTSNPN and CDR2 SVGIG (reference sequence). The CDR3 region has the DNA TGTGCCTGGAGGGAACAGGGGACGACAACTGAAGCTTTCTTT. Protein: CAWREQGTTTEAFF.

The chain has TRBV7-9 and TRBJ1-2; a possible D gene is TRBD1 (6 bases). The CDR3 extends over 15 amino acids. Trimming pared 0 bases from V and 6 bases from J, leaving 14 bases between. CDR1 is SEHNR, CDR2 FQNEAQ, per germline (reference sequence). CDR3 sequence reads: CASSLASAGADGYTF. In DNA, the CDR3 is TGTGCCAGCAGCTTAGCGTCGGCAGGGGCGGATGGCTACACCTTC.

The chain uses TRBV5-6 and TRBJ1-2; D unclear. Germline CDR1 reads SGHDT; CDR2 reads YYEEEE. The CDR3 has 15 residues. Trimming shortened V by 0 bases and J by 4 bases, and 13 bases separated the two germline ends. The CDR3 spells CASSLDSTELYGYTF. DNA for the CDR3: TGTGCCAGCAGCTTGGATTCTACGGAACTCTATGGCTACACCTTC.

This clonotype was found many times. V is TRBV29-1 and J is TRBJ1-2; TRBD1 aligns across 8 bases. The ends lost 6 bases at V and 8 bases at J; junction bases unmatched: 14. Germline CDR1 reads SQVTM; CDR2 reads ANQGSEA. The CDR3 spans 14 residues. CDR3 residues: CSVRTSLGQGGYTF. CDR3 in DNA: TGCAGCGTCCGAACCTCCCTCGGACAGGGCGGCTACACCTTC.

V is TRBV7-2 and J is TRBJ2-5, with 15 bases lining up with TRBD2. CDR3 length: 17 residues. V lost 5 bases to trimming and J lost 5 bases; unmatched junction nucleotides: 9. Germline lookup yields CDR1 SGHTA and CDR2 FQGNSA. The DNA of the CDR3 is TGTGCCAGCAGCACCCGGACTAGCGGGGGGGCGGGGGAGACCCAGTACTTC. It translates to CASSTRTSGGAGETQYF.

This clonotype was counted between two and nine times. V and J are TRBV29-1 and TRBJ2-2; D gene uncertain. CDR1 and CDR2 from the germline V gene are SQVTM and ANQGSEA. With 3 bases removed from V and 4 bases from J, the gap between germline ends came to 15 bases. The CDR3 runs 15 residues. The CDR3 sequence: CSVESGSGLTGELFF. In DNA form, the CDR3 reads TGCAGCGTTGAGTCGGGCTCGGGTCTCACCGGGGAGCTGTTTTTT.

The chain joins TRBV20-1 to TRBJ2-1; 7 bases agree with TRBD1. V was clipped by 6 bases and J by 3 bases; unmatched bases: 5. The CDR3 length is 13 residues. Germline assignment: CDR1 DFQATT and CDR2 SNEGSKA (reference sequence). The CDR3 protein is CSARTGFYNEQFF. The CDR3 bases are TGCAGTGCAAGGACAGGATTCTACAATGAGCAGTTCTTC.

The chain has TRBV7-2 and TRBJ2-3; unclear D gene. The length of the CDR3 is 15 residues. V was trimmed by 7 bases and J by 0 bases, leaving 14 bases between them. CDR1 is SGHTA, CDR2 FQGNSA, per germline. In DNA, the CDR3 is TGTGCCAGCACCTCCCTCAGACCCAGCACAGATACGCAGTATTTT. This translates into CASTSLRPSTDTQYF.

The chain employs TRBV6-2 or TRBV6-3 and TRBJ1-6; no clear D. Germline CDR1 is MNHEY and CDR2 is SVGEGT. With 4 bases removed from V and 5 bases from J, the gap between germline ends came to 12 bases. The CDR3 runs to 15 residues. DNA for the CDR3: TGTGCCAGCAGTTCCTCGGAAGGGAATAATTCACCCCTCCACTTT. This sequence encodes CASSSSEGNNSPLHF.

This chain's CDR3 is CASSPDRSTNEKLFF. As DNA, the CDR3 is TGTGCCAGCTCCCCTGACAGGTCAACTAATGAAAAACTGTTTTTT. The chain joins TRBV18 to TRBJ1-4; perhaps TRBD1 as D (6 bases). The CDR3 runs 15 residues. V gave up 6 bases and J gave up 0 bases, with 11 bases separating them. Germline V gene sequence: CDR1 KGHSH, CDR2 LQKENI.

On this clonotype: This could be a read error, since a much larger clone is one nucleotide away. The J gene is TRBJ2-1, the V gene TRBV7-2, with TRBD2 matching over 8 bases. The J call is in doubt because the DNA end fits TRBJ2-7 better. This CDR3 comprises 16 residues. Germline assignment: CDR1 SGHTA and CDR2 FQGNSA. This chain's CDR3 is CASSLAPAGANNEQYF. CDR3 DNA: TGTGCCAGCAGCTTAGCCCCAGCGGGGGCCAACAATGAGCAGTACTTC.

This clonotype occurred many times. The chain is built from TRBV7-4 and TRBJ2-7; D is perhaps TRBD1 or TRBD2 (5 bases each). Trimming stripped 2 bases from V and 0 bases from J, with 23 bases between. Germline CDR1 reads SGHVT; CDR2 reads SQSDAQ. The CDR3 length is 19 residues. The CDR3 DNA sequence: TGTGCCAGCAGCTTAATGGGACCGAATGGGGCCAGCAACTCCTACGAGCAGTACTTC. It is translated as CASSLMGPNGASNSYEQYF.

The chain joins TRBV20-1 to TRBJ2-3, with TRBD2 identical over 8 bases. The junction had 10 bases not matched to a gene; V was cut back by 4 bases and J by 4 bases. This CDR3 is built from 15 residues. CDR1 is DFQATT, CDR2 SNEGSKA, per germline (reference sequence). Here the CDR3 reads CSAISGGPFSDTQYF. The CDR3 DNA reads as TGCAGTGCTATCAGCGGGGGCCCCTTTTCAGATACGCAGTATTTT.

CDR3 amino acids: CASSPNGGRNYEQYF. CDR3 in DNA: TGTGCCAGCAGCCCGAATGGGGGGCGCAACTACGAGCAGTACTTC. The V gene is TRBV27, the J gene TRBJ2-7, with D perhaps being TRBD1 or TRBD2 (6 bases each). Trimming removed 6 bases from V and 3 bases from J, with 18 bases in between. The germline V gene encodes CDR1 MNHEY and CDR2 SMNVEV (reference sequence). The CDR3 extends over 15 amino acids.

As concerns this clonotype: A clone one base away is much larger, so this may be a read error. The chain joins TRBV29-1 to TRBJ2-5, with 8 bases lining up with TRBD2. Per the germline V gene, CDR1 is SQVTM and CDR2 is ANQGSEA. This CDR3 has 15 residues. CDR3 in amino acids: CSVEGGGQTQEAQYF. The CDR3 DNA sequence: TGCAGCGTTGAAGGCGGGGGGCAAACCCAAGAGGCCCAGTACTTC.

This clonotype was recorded many times. The chain has TRBV25-1 and TRBJ2-7; D possibly corresponds to TRBD1 (6 bases). The CDR3 contains 15 residues. Germline values: CDR1 MGHDK, CDR2 SYGVNS. Trimming stripped 8 bases from V and 3 bases from J, with 20 bases between. The CDR3 nucleotides are TGTGCCAGCGGTGGGAACCAGGGGACAATCTACGAGCAGTACTTC. Translation: CASGGNQGTIYEQYF.